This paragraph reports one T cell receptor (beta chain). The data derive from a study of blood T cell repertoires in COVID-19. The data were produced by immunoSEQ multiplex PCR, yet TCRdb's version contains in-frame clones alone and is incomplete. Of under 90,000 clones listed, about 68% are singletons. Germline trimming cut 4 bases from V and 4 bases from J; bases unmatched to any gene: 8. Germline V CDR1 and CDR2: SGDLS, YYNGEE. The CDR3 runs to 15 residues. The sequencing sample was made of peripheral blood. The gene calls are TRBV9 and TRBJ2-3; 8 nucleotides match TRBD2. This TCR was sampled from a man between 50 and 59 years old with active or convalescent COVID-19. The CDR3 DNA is TGTGCCAGCAGCTTTCGCGGGGGGAGGGCAGATACGCAGTATTTT. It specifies CASSFRGGRADTQYF.